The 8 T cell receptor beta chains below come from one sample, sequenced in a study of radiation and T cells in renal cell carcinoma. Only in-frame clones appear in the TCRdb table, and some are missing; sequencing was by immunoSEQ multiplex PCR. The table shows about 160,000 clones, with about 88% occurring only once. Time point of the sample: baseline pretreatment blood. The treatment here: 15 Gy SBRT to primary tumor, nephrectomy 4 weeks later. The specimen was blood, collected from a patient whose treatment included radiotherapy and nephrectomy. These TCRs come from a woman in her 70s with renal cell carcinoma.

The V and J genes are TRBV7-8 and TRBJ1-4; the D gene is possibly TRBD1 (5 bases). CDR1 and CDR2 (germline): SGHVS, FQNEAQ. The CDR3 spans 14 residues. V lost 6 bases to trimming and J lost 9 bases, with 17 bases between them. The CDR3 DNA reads TGTGCCAGCAGTCCTTCCTACGGGGCCCAAAAACTGTTTTTT. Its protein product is CASSPSYGAQKLFF.

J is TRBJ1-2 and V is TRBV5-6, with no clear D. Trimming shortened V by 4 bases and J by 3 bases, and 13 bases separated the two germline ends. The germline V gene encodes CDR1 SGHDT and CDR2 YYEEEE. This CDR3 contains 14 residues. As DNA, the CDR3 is TGTGCCAGCAGCCCTTCGACAAGCTACTATGGCTACACCTTC. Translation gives CASSPSTSYYGYTF.

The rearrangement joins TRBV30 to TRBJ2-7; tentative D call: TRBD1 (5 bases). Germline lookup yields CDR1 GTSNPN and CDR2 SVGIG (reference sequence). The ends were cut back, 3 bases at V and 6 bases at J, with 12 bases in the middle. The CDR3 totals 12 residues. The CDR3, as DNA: TGTGCCTGGAGGGACAATGATGGCGAGCAGTACTTC. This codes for CAWRDNDGEQYF. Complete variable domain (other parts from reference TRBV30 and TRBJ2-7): SQTIHQWPATLVQPVGSPLSLECTVEGTSNPNLYWYRQAAGRGLQLLFYSVGIGQISSEVPQNLSASRPQDRQFILSSKKLLLSDSGFYLCAWRDNDGEQYFGPGTRLTVT.

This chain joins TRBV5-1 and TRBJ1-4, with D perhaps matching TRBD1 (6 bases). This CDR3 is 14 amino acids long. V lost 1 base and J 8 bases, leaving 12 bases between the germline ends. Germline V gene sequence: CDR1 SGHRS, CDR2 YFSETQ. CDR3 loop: CASSLSRGGEKLFF. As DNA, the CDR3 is TGCGCCAGCAGCTTGTCCAGGGGCGGGGAAAAACTGTTTTTT.

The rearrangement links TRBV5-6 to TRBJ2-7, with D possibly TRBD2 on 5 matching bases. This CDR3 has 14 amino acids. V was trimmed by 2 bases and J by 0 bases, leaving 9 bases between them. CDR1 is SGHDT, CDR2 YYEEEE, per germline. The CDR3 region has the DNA TGTGCCAGCAGCTTTACCGGGGTCTCCTACGAGCAGTACTTC. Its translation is CASSFTGVSYEQYF.

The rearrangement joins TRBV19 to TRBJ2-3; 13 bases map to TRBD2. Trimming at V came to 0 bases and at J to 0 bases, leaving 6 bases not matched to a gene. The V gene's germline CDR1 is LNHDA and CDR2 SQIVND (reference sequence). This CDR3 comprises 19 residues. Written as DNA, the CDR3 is TGTGCCAGTAGTATAGAGACTAGCGGGGGGTTAACAAGCACAGATACGCAGTATTTT. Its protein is CASSIETSGGLTSTDTQYF.

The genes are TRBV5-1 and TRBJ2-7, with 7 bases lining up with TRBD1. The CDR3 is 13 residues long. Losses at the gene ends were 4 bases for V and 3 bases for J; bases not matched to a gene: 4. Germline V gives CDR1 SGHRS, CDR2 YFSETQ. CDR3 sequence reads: CASSVDRNYEQYF. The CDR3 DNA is TGCGCCAGCAGCGTGGACAGGAACTACGAGCAGTACTTC.

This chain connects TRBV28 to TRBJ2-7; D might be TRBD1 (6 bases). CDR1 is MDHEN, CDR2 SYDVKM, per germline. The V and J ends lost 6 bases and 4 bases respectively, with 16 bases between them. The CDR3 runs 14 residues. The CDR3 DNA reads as TGTGCCAGCAGCCCCACGTTAGGGGGTTACGAGCAGTACTTC. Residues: CASSPTLGGYEQYF.